The table lists the clone carrying this T cell receptor (beta chain) with many counts. Specified time point: longitudinal time-point 1 (baseline). The CDR3 extends over 13 amino acids. J gave up 2 bases and V 5 bases, and 3 bases lay outside the gene matches. Germline CDR1 is SQVTM and CDR2 is ANQGSEA. This entry comes from a study of neurological immune-mediated disorders. Via MiXCR, TCRdb re-called the 5' RACE reads, giving one row per CDR3 protein. The sample consists of tens of thousands of distinct CDR3 sequences, around 15% of them appearing once. The sequenced sample was PBMCs. This TCR came from a female donor with HTLV-1-associated myelopathy (HAM/TSP). The chain carries TRBV29-1 and TRBJ2-1; 7 positions agree with TRBD2. CDR3 nucleotides: TGCAGCGTTTCAGCGGGGACCTACAATGAGCAGTTCTTC. Its protein is CSVSAGTYNEQFF.